One sample yielded the 10 T cell receptor beta chains listed below, sequenced in a study of blood T cells in healthy people across ages. Next came a second PCR, run for roughly 6 to 11 cycles, which used a sample-barcoded 5' primer along with a J-beta primer mix. One entry per CDR3 protein results from TCRdb running MiXCR on the 5' RACE reads. The sample carries 1 million to 1.2 million distinct CDR3 sequences, less than 45% recorded once. The sample comprised blood. Receptor source: a man aged 18 to 29 in good health.

CDR3 nucleotide sequence: TGTGCCAGCAGCCTCCGGGTAGGCGCGGGGGGCCGGAACAATGAGCAGTTCTTC. Its protein product is CASSLRVGAGGRNNEQFF. This chain joins TRBV9 and TRBJ2-1; the match to TRBD2 covers 8 bases. In germline, CDR1 is SGDLS, CDR2 YYNGEE. The CDR3 sequence is 18 residues long. V lost 4 bases and J lost 5; bases outside the gene matches: 17.

The gene calls are TRBV24-1 and TRBJ2-1, with TRBD2 matching over 10 bases. The J call is uncertain, as TRBJ2-7 better fits the DNA end. The CDR3 contains 15 residues. Germline lookup yields CDR1 KGHDR and CDR2 SFDVKD. As DNA, the CDR3 is TGTGCCACCAGTGATCTAGCGGGGGACTACAATGAGCAGTACTTC. It encodes CATSDLAGDYNEQYF.

This clonotype appeared a few times. This clone may be a read error of a much larger clone one base away. The chain combines TRBV12-3 or TRBV12-4 with TRBJ1-2; 7 bases are a match to TRBD1. The CDR3 length is 13 residues. V dropped 5 bases and J dropped 5; count of bases not matched to a gene: 5. The CDR3 DNA reads as TGTGCCAGCAGTGTGACAGGGCGGTATGGCTACACCTTC. Protein: CASSVTGRYGYTF.

The chain joins TRBV12-3 or TRBV12-4 to TRBJ1-2; a weak D match, TRBD1 (5 bases). The CDR3 runs to 14 residues. V was pared by 6 bases and J by 8 bases, with 19 bases between. CDR3 nucleotides: TGTGCCAGCAGCCGGACCCCGCAGGGTTTAGGCTACACCTTC. This codes for CASSRTPQGLGYTF.

V usage is TRBV7-9 and J usage is TRBJ2-3; 9 bases fit TRBD2. The CDR3 length is 17 residues. Trimming took 5 bases from V and 4 from J; bases not matched to a gene: 13. From germline, CDR1 is SEHNR and CDR2 FQNEAQ (reference sequence). The CDR3 region is CASSTSGGTSSPDTQYF. The CDR3 DNA follows: TGTGCCAGCAGCACCTCAGGGGGGACTAGCTCCCCAGATACGCAGTATTTT.

The chain joins TRBV7-9 to TRBJ2-1; D is ambiguous. The ends were cut back, 2 bases at V and 3 bases at J, with 11 bases in the middle. The CDR3 is 15 residues long. Germline loops: CDR1 SEHNR, CDR2 FQNEAQ (reference sequence). The CDR3 region has the DNA TGTGCCAGCAGCTTAAGGCTGGGTGGCTACAATGAGCAGTTCTTC. This sequence encodes CASSLRLGGYNEQFF. The full variable domain, completed using reference TRBV7-9 and TRBJ2-1, is DTGVSQNPRHKITKRGQNVTFRCDPISEHNRLYWYRQTLGQGPEFLTYFQNEAQLEKSRLLSDRFSAERPKGSFSTLEIQRTEQGDSAMYLCASSLRLGGYNEQFFGPGTRLTVL.

The rearrangement uses TRBV10-3 and TRBJ1-2; the D gene is possibly TRBD1 (6 bases). With 3 bases removed from V and 6 bases from J, the gap between germline ends came to 23 bases. The CDR3 is made up of 17 amino acids. Germline V CDR1 and CDR2: ENHRY, SYGVKD. The CDR3 DNA follows: TGTGCCATCAGTGATATAGCCCGTAGAGGACAGTTCCATGGCTACACCTTC. It yields the protein CAISDIARRGQFHGYTF.

A note on this clonotype: Being one base from a much bigger clone, this may be a read error. The V call is TRBV27, the J call TRBJ1-1, with D uncertain. This CDR3 has 11 amino acids. The germline V gene encodes CDR1 MNHEY and CDR2 SMNVEV (reference sequence). The CDR3 region has the DNA TGTGCCAGCAGTCATAACACTGAACCTTTCTTT. Protein product: CASSHNTEPFF.

V and J are TRBV7-8 and TRBJ2-2, with D uncertain. In germline, CDR1 is SGHVS, CDR2 FQNEAQ. The ends were cut back, 1 base at V and 1 base at J, with 7 bases in the middle. The CDR3 consists of 15 residues. CDR3 DNA sequence: TGTGCCAGCAGCTTAGGATGGCAGAACACCGGGGAGCTGTTTTTT. Translation: CASSLGWQNTGELFF.

This clonotype has only a few counts. CDR3 loop: CASSYYKMEETQYF. DNA of the CDR3: TGTGCCAGCAGTTATTATAAGATGGAAGAGACCCAGTACTTC. The genes are TRBV6-5 and TRBJ2-5; D is uncertain. The CDR3 runs 14 residues. The V end lost 3 bases, the J end lost 3 bases, and 11 bases lay between the germline ends. CDR1 and CDR2 (germline): MNHEY, SVGAGI.